This T cell receptor beta chain was recorded in a study of tumor-infiltrating lymphocytes in localized non-small cell lung cancer. Study overall: Patients included smokers and never-smokers with various histologies, some sampled after neoadjuvant chemotherapy. Tumor tissue and non-adjacent uninvolved lung came from each patient.

Generated by immunoSEQ multiplex PCR, the TCRdb table keeps only in-frame clones and is missing some. The sample consists of 11,000 to 15,000 clones, 80% to 90% of them appearing once. CDR3 length equals 12 residues. Germline loops: CDR1 MDHEN, CDR2 SYDVKM. V lost 7 bases, J lost 4 bases, and 2 bases stayed unmatched. General study findings and limits: Technical variation could not be separated from intratumor heterogeneity here.

There are a few counts of this clone. The antigen is unknown. The origin of this receptor is a human donor with non-small cell lung cancer. The V call is TRBV28, the J call TRBJ1-2; 8 bases fit TRBD1. Sequencing input: lung tumor tissue. The CDR3 loop reads CASTGGFYGYTF. Here the CDR3 DNA reads TGTGCCAGCACAGGGGGCTTCTATGGCTACACCTTC.